This passage covers 21 T cell receptor beta chains from one sample sequenced in a study of cytomegalovirus exposure and HLA in healthy donors. Primers for the PCR totalled 60 Vbeta and 13 Jbeta. Assay used: immunoSEQ multiplex PCR; TCRdb lists only in-frame clones, some missing. The sample contains about 120,000 clones, less than 65% of which appear only once. The sample was PBMCs. These receptors were collected from a man aged 35 to 55 in good health and CMV-seropositive.

The chain combines TRBV28 with TRBJ1-5, with D unresolved. This CDR3 is 15 amino acids long. V was clipped by 3 bases and J by 5 bases, with 14 bases between them. Germline V gene data show CDR1 as MDHEN and CDR2 as SYDVKM. The CDR3, as DNA: TGTGCCAGCAGTTTCGGGTGGACTGAATATCAGCCCCAGCATTTT. Amino acids: CASSFGWTEYQPQHF.

The chain uses TRBV5-4 and TRBJ2-7; D uncertain. The CDR3 is 14 residues long. V was pared by 4 bases and J by 6 bases, with 17 bases between. CDR1 and CDR2 from the germline V gene are SGHNT and YYREEE (reference sequence). CDR3: CASSPTLSPLEQYF. Here the CDR3 DNA reads TGTGCCAGCAGCCCGACACTGAGCCCACTCGAGCAGTACTTC.

The chain uses TRBV11-2 and TRBJ2-1; 11 bases are shared with TRBD2. The junction had 4 bases not matched to a gene; V was cut back by 2 bases and J by 7 bases. The CDR3 is 15 amino acids. From germline, CDR1 is SGHAT and CDR2 FQNNGV. In DNA form, the CDR3 reads TGTGCCAGCAGCTTATTAGCGGGGGGGCAAAATGAGCAGTTCTTC. This translates into CASSLLAGGQNEQFF. Using reference TRBV11-2 and TRBJ2-1 for the parts outside the CDR3, the full variable domain is EAGVAQSPRYKIIEKRQSVAFWCNPISGHATLYWYQQILGQGPKLLIQFQNNGVVDDSQLPKDRFSAERLKGVDSTLKIQPAKLEDSAVYLCASSLLAGGQNEQFFGPGTRLTVL.

The V call is TRBV14, the J call TRBJ2-1, with D possibly being TRBD2 (6 bases). CDR3 length: 14 amino acids. V was shortened by 0 bases and J by 12 bases, with 15 bases between the two germline ends. Per germline, CDR1 SGHDN and CDR2 FVKESK. This CDR3 reads CASSQDWGGARQFF. The DNA of the CDR3 is TGTGCCAGCAGCCAAGATTGGGGCGGGGCGCGGCAGTTCTTC.

This clone was recorded once. This chain connects TRBV19 to TRBJ2-1, with D possibly matching TRBD1 (6 bases). Germline lookup yields CDR1 LNHDA and CDR2 SQIVND (reference sequence). V lost 1 base, J lost 2 bases, and 9 bases lay in between. The CDR3 runs to 15 residues. For the CDR3, the DNA is TGTGCCAGTAGTATAGGGGACACGACCTACAATGAGCAGTTCTTC. It is translated as CASSIGDTTYNEQFF.

J is TRBJ1-2 and V is TRBV7-2; a weak D match, TRBD1 (6 bases). Between the trimmed V and J ends, which lost 5 bases and 3 bases, there was a span of 10 bases. Per the germline V gene, CDR1 is SGHTA and CDR2 is FQGNSA. This CDR3 spans 13 amino acids. CDR3 bases: TGTGCCAGCAGCCTCGGACAGCACTATGGCTACACCTTC. It translates to CASSLGQHYGYTF.

This chain links TRBV5-4 with TRBJ2-2; D remains unclear. CDR3 size: 15 residues. The germline V and J ends were trimmed by 1 base and 0 bases, with 7 bases remaining between them. Per the germline V gene, CDR1 is SGHNT and CDR2 is YYREEE (reference sequence). CDR3: CASSLRVTNTGELFF. DNA of the CDR3: TGTGCCAGCAGCTTGCGGGTCACGAACACCGGGGAGCTGTTTTTT.

The chain has TRBV7-2 and TRBJ2-1; 11 nucleotides match TRBD2. Trimming at V came to 6 bases and at J to 4 bases, leaving 8 bases not matched to a gene. CDR1 is SGHTA and CDR2 is FQGNSA in the germline V gene. The CDR3 has 16 amino acids. CDR3 loop: CASSATGTSGYNEQFF. In DNA, the CDR3 is TGTGCCAGCAGTGCTACCGGGACTAGCGGATACAATGAGCAGTTCTTC.

This clone was detected only once. This chain connects TRBV2 to TRBJ1-5; maybe TRBD1 (6 bases). Trimming shortened V by 4 bases and J by 4 bases, and 8 bases separated the two germline ends. The germline V gene encodes CDR1 SNHLY and CDR2 FYNNEI. The CDR3 is 13 amino acids. In nucleotides, the CDR3 is TGTGCCAGCAGTGGACAGGAGAATCAGCCCCAGCATTTT. Translating gives CASSGQENQPQHF.

This clone was seen a handful of times. The chain links TRBV4-2 to TRBJ2-1, with TRBD2 matching 10 bases. V dropped 4 bases and J dropped 2; count of bases not matched to a gene: 8. Germline assignment: CDR1 LGHNA and CDR2 YNFKEQ. There are 17 residues in the CDR3. Here the CDR3 reads CASSLSTSGVAYNEQFF. The CDR3 DNA follows: TGTGCCAGCAGCCTCTCAACTAGCGGGGTGGCCTACAATGAGCAGTTCTTC.

This clone has more than one count but fewer than ten. The CDR3 bases are TGCGCCAGCAGCCAAGACAGGGGCCAGAATGAAAAACTGTTTTTT. This codes for CASSQDRGQNEKLFF. The J gene is TRBJ1-4, the V gene TRBV4-3; D is possibly TRBD1 (6 bases). The CDR3 runs to 15 residues. Trimming pared 0 bases from V and 5 bases from J, leaving 10 bases between. Per the germline V gene, CDR1 is LGHNA and CDR2 is YSLEER.

The V and J genes are TRBV5-1 and TRBJ2-2; 9 nucleotides align to TRBD1. The germline gives CDR1 SGHRS, CDR2 YFSETQ. CDR3 length equals 20 residues. The V segment lost 2 bases and the J segment 0 bases; nucleotides outside the gene matches: 14. The CDR3 region is CASSLRTGVNPHTNTGELFF. The CDR3 coding sequence is TGCGCCAGCAGCTTACGGACAGGGGTAAATCCTCATACGAACACCGGGGAGCTGTTTTTT.

Worth noting for this clone: The same CDR3 can be traced to other DNA sequences in this sample. The chain is built from TRBV5-8 and TRBJ1-5; D gene uncertain. The V and J ends lost 1 base and 2 bases respectively, with 4 bases between them. This CDR3 has 13 residues. Germline V gene data show CDR1 as SGHTS and CDR2 as YDEGEE. The CDR3 reads CASSLTGNQPQHF. The CDR3 region has the DNA TGTGCCAGCAGCTTGACAGGCAATCAGCCCCAGCATTTT.

The chain couples TRBV6-5 to TRBJ2-7, with D possibly TRBD2 on 5 matching bases. CDR1 MNHEY and CDR2 SVGAGI come from the germline V gene. The CDR3 totals 15 residues. V lost 0 bases and J 2 bases, leaving 11 bases between the germline ends. CDR3 residues: CASSYSIPSTYEQYF. CDR3 in DNA: TGTGCCAGCAGTTACTCGATCCCTAGCACCTACGAGCAGTACTTC.

The chain links TRBV7-2 to TRBJ2-3; 7 bases map to TRBD2. The V and J ends lost 6 bases and 4 bases, in that order; junction bases with no gene match: 10. This CDR3 is 15 amino acids long. Germline V gene lookup returns CDR1 SGHTA and CDR2 FQGNSA. Here the CDR3 reads CASRVAGAGSDTQYF. In DNA form, the CDR3 reads TGTGCCAGCAGGGTAGCGGGTGCGGGGTCAGATACGCAGTATTTT.

A word on this clone: The same CDR3 is also encoded by other DNA sequences in this sample. J is TRBJ2-3 and V is TRBV28, with TRBD1 matching over 9 bases. V was clipped by 6 bases and J by 6 bases; unmatched bases: 7. The CDR3 covers 14 residues. Germline V gives CDR1 MDHEN, CDR2 SYDVKM. This CDR3 reads CASSRGQGRDTQYF. Written as DNA, the CDR3 is TGTGCCAGCAGCCGGGGACAGGGAAGGGATACGCAGTATTTT.

The chain uses TRBV7-8 and TRBJ2-6; possible D gene TRBD2, 6 bases. The CDR3 is made up of 20 amino acids. The ends were cut back, 5 bases at V and 0 bases at J, with 23 bases in the middle. Looked up from germline, CDR1 is SGHVS and CDR2 is FQNEAQ. The CDR3: CASSQGGGQTTSSGANVLTF. The CDR3 DNA is TGTGCCAGCAGCCAGGGCGGAGGGCAGACAACTTCCTCTGGGGCCAACGTCCTGACTTTC.

This clone has only a few counts. The genes are TRBV6-5 and TRBJ2-5; tentatively, D is TRBD1 (7 bases). There are 13 residues in the CDR3. The V end was cut by 4 bases, the J end by 11 bases, with 17 bases between. Looked up from germline, CDR1 is MNHEY and CDR2 is SVGAGI. The DNA for the CDR3 is TGTGCCAGCAGTTTCAGGGGGGAGCGCCAGCAGTACTTC. As protein: CASSFRGERQQYF.

The genes are TRBV9 and TRBJ2-7, with 10 bases that match TRBD2. CDR3 length equals 15 residues. Unmatched junction bases numbered 13, after V lost 7 bases and J lost 6 bases. Germline values: CDR1 SGDLS, CDR2 YYNGEE. The CDR3 sequence: CASSARRVAGGEQYF. The CDR3 coding sequence is TGTGCCAGCTCCGCCCGGAGGGTAGCGGGAGGCGAGCAGTACTTC.

The rearrangement links TRBV11-2 to TRBJ2-5, with 13 bases fitting TRBD2. From germline, CDR1 is SGHAT and CDR2 FQNNGV. V shed 4 bases, J shed 0 bases, and the junction held 8 bases outside the gene matches. The CDR3 loop spans 18 amino acids. The CDR3 sequence: CASSWGLAGPYHQETQYF. CDR3 in DNA: TGTGCCAGCAGCTGGGGACTAGCGGGACCCTACCACCAAGAGACCCAGTACTTC.

In this sample, this clone turned up a few times. The chain combines TRBV7-9 with TRBJ2-5, with 9 nucleotides matching TRBD2. The germline CDR1 and CDR2 sequences are SEHNR and FQNEAQ (reference sequence). The V and J ends lost 3 bases and 9 bases, in that order; junction bases with no gene match: 17. The CDR3 has 17 amino acids. The DNA of the CDR3 is TGTGCCAGCAGCTTGAGTAGCGGGAGCGGACTTTTCGAAGCCCAGTACTTC. Translating it yields CASSLSSGSGLFEAQYF.